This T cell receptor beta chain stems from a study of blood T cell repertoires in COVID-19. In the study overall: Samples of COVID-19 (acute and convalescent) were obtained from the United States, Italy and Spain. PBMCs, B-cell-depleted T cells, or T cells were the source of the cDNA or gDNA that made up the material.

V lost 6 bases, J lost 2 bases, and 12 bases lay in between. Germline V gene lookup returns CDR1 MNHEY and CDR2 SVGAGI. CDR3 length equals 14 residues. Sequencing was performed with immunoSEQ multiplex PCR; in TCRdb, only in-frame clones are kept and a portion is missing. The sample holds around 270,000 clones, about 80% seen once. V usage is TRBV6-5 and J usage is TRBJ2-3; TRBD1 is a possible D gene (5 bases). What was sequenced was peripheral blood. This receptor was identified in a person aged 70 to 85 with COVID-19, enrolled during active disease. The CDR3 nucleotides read TGTGCCAGCAGCTCCCAGGGCGCCACAGATACGCAGTATTTT. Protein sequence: CASSSQGATDTQYF.